The rows below give T cell receptor beta chains drawn from one sample of a study of beta chain features in type 1 diabetes. The assay was immunoSEQ multiplex PCR, and TCRdb's table has in-frame clones only and misses some. In the table there are approximately 360,000 clones, around 13% of which are singletons. What was sequenced was naive CD4+ T cells from blood. These receptors came from a woman between 18 and 29 years old with type 1 diabetes. CDR3s include the opening cysteine and the closing phenylalanine or tryptophan. D genes are given only for firm matches. Only some rows state a clone size, as once, few, many or a class for expanded clones.

>TRBJ1-2|TRBV5-4|.|.
TGTGCCAGCAGCTTGGAGCAGGGTGGCTATGGCTACACCTTC
CASSLEQGGYGYTF
>TRBJ2-1|TRBV10-3|TRBD2|.
TGTGCCATCAGTGAGGCCCCCGGACTAGCGGGTGGAGAGCAGTTCTTC
CAISEAPGLAGGEQFF
>TRBJ2-1|TRBV19|.|.
TGTGCCAGTAGCCCCCCCGGGACTTCCCTCTACAATGAGCAGTTCTTC
CASSPPGTSLYNEQFF
>TRBJ2-5|TRBV5-4|TRBD1|few
TGTGCCAGCAGCTGGCCCCCCAGGGGGCAGGCGCAGACCCAGTACTTC
CASSWPPRGQAQTQYF
>TRBJ2-3|TRBV11-2|.|.
TGTGCCAGCAGCACCCGAGGCGGGGTGCAGACAGATACGCAGTATTTT
CASSTRGGVQTDTQYF
>TRBJ2-7|TRBV2|TRBD1|few
TGTGCCAGCAGTGCGGTGACAGGGATCCCCTCGAAGCAGTACTTC
CASSAVTGIPSKQYF
>TRBJ2-3|TRBV10-3|TRBD2|few
TGTGCCTCCGCGGGGGAAGGAACAGATACGCAGTATTTT
CASAGEGTDTQYF
>TRBJ2-3|TRBV30|.|.
TGTGCCTGGAGTGATACCGGGGTGGCGCAGTATTTT
CAWSDTGVAQYF
>TRBJ1-1|TRBV7-9|.|.
TGTGCCAGCAGCCCCGGACAGATTGTCACTGAAGCTTTCTTT
CASSPGQIVTEAFF
>TRBJ2-3|TRBV2|TRBD1|.
TGTGCCAGCGTCGAGGGGGCCTCAGATACGCAGTATTTT
CASVEGASDTQYF
>TRBJ2-1|TRBV7-2|.|few
TGTGCCAGCAGCCCACCCTATCCGGGCAATGAGCAGTTCTTC
CASSPPYPGNEQFF
>TRBJ2-1|TRBV6-1|.|few
TGTGCCCTCGAGGGCTCAAACCACAATGAGCAGTTCTTC
CALEGSNHNEQFF
>TRBJ1-1|TRBV5-4|.|few
TGTGCCAGCAGCTTACTGACAGGGAACACTGAAGCTTTCTTT
CASSLLTGNTEAFF
>TRBJ1-5|TRBV5-1|.|.
TGCGCCAGCAGCTTGGGATGGGGTAGCGGCAATCAGCCCCAGCATTTT
CASSLGWGSGNQPQHF
>TRBJ2-1|TRBV7-6|TRBD2|.
TGTGCCAGCAGCCGCAATAGCGGGGGGTACAATGAGCAGTTCTTC
CASSRNSGGYNEQFF
>TRBJ2-1|TRBV5-1|TRBD2|few
TGCGCCAGCAGCGGTGCGGGAGGACAGAATGAGCAGTTCTTC
CASSGAGGQNEQFF
>TRBJ2-5|TRBV29-1|TRBD2|few
TGCAGCCTCCGGACTAGCGGGGGGGTCCAAGAGACCCAGTACTTC
CSLRTSGGVQETQYF
>TRBJ2-3|TRBV4-3|TRBD1|.
TGCGCCAGCAGCCCTCGACAGGGGCCTAGCACAGATACGCAGTATTTT
CASSPRQGPSTDTQYF
>TRBJ2-1|TRBV4-3|.|few
TGCGCCAGCAGCCAAGAGGGGGCTGGCGGGTGGGGCAATGAGCAGTTCTTC
CASSQEGAGGWGNEQFF
>TRBJ2-5|TRBV4-3|TRBD2|few
TGCGCCAGCAGCCCCTCGGGACTAGCGGGAGAGACCCAGTACTTC
CASSPSGLAGETQYF
>TRBJ1-2|TRBV18|TRBD1|.
TGTGCCAGCTCAATCTTCCGGGACAGTTATGGCTACACCTTC
CASSIFRDSYGYTF
>TRBJ2-1|TRBV28|TRBD2|.
TGTGCCAGCAGGGGGGGGGTCCTTGAGCAGTTCTTC
CASRGGVLEQFF
>TRBJ2-7|TRBV5-6|.|.
TGTGCCAGCAGCTTTAGCCCCCGGGGTGAATCCTACGAGCAGTACTTC
CASSFSPRGESYEQYF
>TRBJ1-2|TRBV7-2|.|few
TGTGCCAGCAGCTTATTCTCAGACAGCTATGGCTACACCTTC
CASSLFSDSYGYTF
>TRBJ2-5|TRBV6-5|.|.
TGTGCCAGCTGGCAGGAGACCCAGTACTTC
CASWQETQYF
>TRBJ2-1|TRBV7-9|TRBD2|.
TGTGCCAGCAGCTTAGCTATCCAGCGGGAGGGCCACGTACTCGATGAGTTCTTC
CASSLAIQREGHVLDEFF
>TRBJ1-6|TRBV4-3|.|.
TGCGCCAGCAGCCAGCGACACAATTCACCCCTCCACTTT
CASSQRHNSPLHF
>TRBJ2-2|TRBV30|TRBD1|few
TGTGCCTGGAGTGTACGCGGGACAGGGAACACCGGGGAGCTGTTTTTT
CAWSVRGTGNTGELFF